This note documents a single TCR beta chain sequence. No antigen is known for it. These data belong to a study of graft-versus-host responses after intestinal transplantation. Overall study context: Among the recipients, transplants were multivisceral, liver-intestinal, or isolated intestinal. Among the recipients, all got anti-thymocyte globulin induction and then tacrolimus and steroids for about three years.

The study's findings and limits: Allograft graft-versus-host to host-versus-graft clonal ratios ran high in patients with graft-donor T cell macrochimerism. Among recipient marrow samples, GvH clones were found; some appeared first in ileum or blood.

The CDR3 is made up of 13 amino acids. Trimming took 1 base from V and 9 from J, leaving 10 bases between them. Germline V gene data show CDR1 as KGHSH and CDR2 as LQKENI. TCRdb's copy holds only in-frame clones and misses some; the assay was immunoSEQ multiplex PCR. The table records tens of thousands of clones, about 93% of them present only once. The specimen was PBMCs, collected 16 days after intestinal transplant. V usage is TRBV18 and J usage is TRBJ2-1; D not resolved. This receptor was obtained from a human patient who received an intestinal transplant, so some T cells may come from the graft donor. The CDR3, as DNA: TGTGCCAGCTCACCACAGAGCACCCCTGAGCAGTTCTTC. Its translation: CASSPQSTPEQFF.